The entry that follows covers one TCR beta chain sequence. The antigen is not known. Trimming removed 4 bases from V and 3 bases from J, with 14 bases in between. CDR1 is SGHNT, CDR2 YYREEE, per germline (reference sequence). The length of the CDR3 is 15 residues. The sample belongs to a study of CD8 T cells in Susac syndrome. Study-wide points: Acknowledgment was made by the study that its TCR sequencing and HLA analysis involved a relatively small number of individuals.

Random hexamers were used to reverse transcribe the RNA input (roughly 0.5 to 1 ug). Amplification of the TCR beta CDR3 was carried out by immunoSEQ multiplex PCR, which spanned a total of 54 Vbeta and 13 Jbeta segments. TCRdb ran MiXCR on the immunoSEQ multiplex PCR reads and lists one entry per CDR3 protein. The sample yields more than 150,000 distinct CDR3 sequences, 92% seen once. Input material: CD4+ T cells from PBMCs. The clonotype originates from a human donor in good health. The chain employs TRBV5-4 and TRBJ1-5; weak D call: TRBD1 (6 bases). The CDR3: CASSRGAGPNQPQHF. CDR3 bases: TGTGCCAGCAGCCGGGGGGCAGGGCCCAATCAGCCCCAGCATTTT. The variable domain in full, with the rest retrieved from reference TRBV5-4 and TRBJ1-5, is ETGVTQSPTHLIKTRGQQVTLRCSSQSGHNTVSWYQQALGQGPQFIFQYYREEENGRGNFPPRFSGLQFPNYSSELNVNALELDDSALYLCASSRGAGPNQPQHFGDGTRLSIL.